One and the same sample provided the 19 T cell receptor beta chains below, sequenced in a study of blood T cell repertoires in COVID-19 (dated by TCRdb to about 2020). Libraries came from the immunoSEQ multiplex PCR assay. TCRdb stores this immuneACCESS table with in-frame sequences only. Part of the clones is absent; in the studies checked, under half of the shortfall reflects unresolved V genes, and no reason is known for the rest. This sample gives fewer than 150,000 clones in total; 82% of them show up just once. Roughly 3.9% of the sample belongs to the ten largest clones. The sequenced sample was peripheral blood. These receptors all stem from a woman older than 75 with acute or convalescent COVID-19.

This chain links TRBV5-1 with TRBJ2-3; 9 positions match TRBD2. After removal of 0 bases from V and 4 bases from J, the junction contained 3 bases not matched to a gene. The germline CDR1 and CDR2 sequences are SGHRS and YFSETQ. CDR3 length: 15 amino acids. In nucleotides, the CDR3 is TGCGCCAGCAGCTTGGGACTAGCGGACGCAGATACGCAGTATTTT. Amino acids: CASSLGLADADTQYF.

The V call is TRBV6-5, the J call TRBJ2-1, with D possibly being TRBD2 (7 bases). The germline V gene has CDR1 MNHEY and CDR2 SVGAGI. The ends were cut back, 7 bases at V and 7 bases at J, with 20 bases in the middle. The CDR3 is 15 residues long. CDR3 nucleotides: TGTGCCAGCACCATCCACGGGGGGCAGGGAAATGAGCAGTTCTTC. Protein product: CASTIHGGQGNEQFF.

The chain links TRBV19 to TRBJ2-6; tentative D call: TRBD2 (5 bases). The germline V gene has CDR1 LNHDA and CDR2 SQIVND (reference sequence). The CDR3 contains 16 residues. The V end lost 2 bases, the J end lost 0 bases, and 8 bases lay between the germline ends. The CDR3 loop reads CASSINGNSGANVLTF. The DNA for the CDR3 is TGTGCCAGTAGTATAAACGGGAACTCTGGGGCCAACGTCCTGACTTTC.

CDR3 DNA sequence: TGTGCCAGCAGCTTGACCGGGGGGATAGGCTACACCTTC. This translates into CASSLTGGIGYTF. The chain combines TRBV25-1 with TRBJ1-2; D is possibly TRBD1 (5 bases). The V end lost 6 bases, the J end lost 8 bases, and 16 bases lay between the germline ends. CDR1 is MGHDK, CDR2 SYGVNS, per germline. CDR3 size: 13 residues.

The rearrangement uses TRBV4-2 and TRBJ2-2; 14 bases fit TRBD2. The CDR3 totals 20 residues. The J segment lost 7 bases and the V segment lost 4 bases, leaving 17 bases of the junction unmatched. Germline loops: CDR1 LGHNA, CDR2 YNFKEQ. CDR3 residues: CASSPQGVTSGGAFGGELFF. The DNA of the CDR3 is TGTGCCAGCAGCCCCCAAGGCGTGACTAGCGGGGGGGCCTTTGGCGGGGAGCTGTTTTTT.

This clone was recorded only once. The chain combines TRBV28 with TRBJ2-1; 8 nucleotides line up with TRBD2. The CDR3 totals 16 residues. Trimming removed 6 bases from V and 0 bases from J; junction bases left unmatched: 7. Germline V gene lookup returns CDR1 MDHEN and CDR2 SYDVKM. CDR3 DNA: TGTGCCAGCAGGGGGCGGGCGGGAGGCTCCTACAATGAGCAGTTCTTC. This codes for CASRGRAGGSYNEQFF.

The J gene is TRBJ2-7, the V gene TRBV2; TRBD1 is a possible D gene (5 bases). The germline V gene encodes CDR1 SNHLY and CDR2 FYNNEI. The CDR3 spans 17 residues. Trimming took 5 bases from V and 2 from J, leaving 22 bases between them. CDR3 sequence: CASSQSATVTLAYEQYF. CDR3 coding DNA: TGTGCCAGCAGTCAATCCGCGACAGTTACATTGGCCTACGAGCAGTACTTC.

V usage is TRBV27 and J usage is TRBJ1-2, with 7 bases identical to TRBD1. V shed 3 bases, J shed 0 bases, and the junction held 10 bases outside the gene matches. The length of the CDR3 is 17 residues. Germline V CDR1 and CDR2: MNHEY, SMNVEV (reference sequence). This chain's CDR3 is CASSFLWQGETNYGYTF. In nucleotides, the CDR3 is TGTGCCAGCAGTTTTCTCTGGCAGGGGGAAACTAACTATGGCTACACCTTC.

This clone has just one count. The chain employs TRBV18 and TRBJ2-4; tentative D call: TRBD1 (5 bases). Germline-derived CDR1 and CDR2 are KGHSH and LQKENI. This CDR3 contains 14 residues. The V gene lost 2 bases and the J gene lost 7 bases, with 12 bases spanning the gap. The CDR3, as DNA: TGTGCCAGCTCACCAGGCAGGGCTGGGAACATTCAGTACTTC. As protein: CASSPGRAGNIQYF. Full variable domain (remainder filled in from reference TRBV18 and TRBJ2-4): NAGVMQNPRHLVRRRGQEARLRCSPMKGHSHVYWYRQLPEEGLKFMVYLQKENIIDESGMPKERFSAEFPKEGPSILRIQQVVRGDSAAYFCASSPGRAGNIQYFGAGTRLSVL.

This clone occurred a few times. The rearrangement uses TRBV28 and TRBJ2-7; the D gene is possibly TRBD2 (5 bases). Germline assignment: CDR1 MDHEN and CDR2 SYDVKM. Deletions cut 5 bases from V and 5 bases from J, with 16 bases between. CDR3 size: 14 residues. The CDR3 nucleotides are TGTGCCAGCAGTATACTACCGGGGTGGGACGAGCAGTACTTC. Its translation is CASSILPGWDEQYF.

V is TRBV28 and J is TRBJ2-3, with 7 bases lining up with TRBD1. V was pared by 8 bases and J by 3 bases, with 8 bases of the junction left unmatched. The CDR3 is 14 residues long. Germline V CDR1 and CDR2: MDHEN, SYDVKM. CDR3 nucleotides: TGTGCCAGCGGGCGACAGGGTTCAACAGATACGCAGTATTTT. Amino acid sequence: CASGRQGSTDTQYF.

The chain joins TRBV2 to TRBJ2-5; 8 nucleotides agree with TRBD1. The CDR3 is made up of 14 amino acids. The germline V gene has CDR1 SNHLY and CDR2 FYNNEI. The trim removed 9 bases at V and 3 bases at J, leaving 9 bases unmatched. This chain's CDR3 is CASMTGEREETQYF. The CDR3 coding sequence is TGTGCCAGTATGACAGGGGAAAGGGAAGAGACCCAGTACTTC.

The count of this clone is one. The chain links TRBV2 to TRBJ2-3; the match to TRBD2 covers 10 bases. Germline loops: CDR1 SNHLY, CDR2 FYNNEI. The ends lost 4 bases at V and 10 bases at J; junction bases unmatched: 8. This CDR3 region has 14 residues. CDR3 sequence: CASSGVAGGGSQYF. The CDR3 nucleotides read TGTGCCAGCAGTGGTGTAGCGGGGGGAGGTTCGCAGTATTTT.

CDR3 sequence reads: CASSLSRERGTDTQYF. The CDR3 DNA sequence: TGTGCCAGCAGCTTGTCGCGGGAAAGGGGCACAGATACGCAGTATTTT. The chain couples TRBV5-4 to TRBJ2-3; TRBD2 might be the D (6 bases). There are 16 residues in the CDR3. CDR1 and CDR2 (germline): SGHNT, YYREEE (reference sequence). V was cut by 1 base and J by 1 base, with 13 bases left in between.

The V gene is TRBV7-2, the J gene TRBJ1-1, with D uncertain. The CDR3 covers 15 residues. Trimming removed 2 bases from V and 4 bases from J, with 14 bases in between. CDR1 SGHTA and CDR2 FQGNSA come from the germline V gene. Here the CDR3 DNA reads TGTGCCAGCAGCTTATATGACGGCGGGTTCACTGAAGCTTTCTTT. Translation: CASSLYDGGFTEAFF. Supplemented by reference TRBV7-2 and TRBJ1-1, the full variable domain reads GAGVSQSPSNKVTEKGKDVELRCDPISGHTALYWYRQSLGQGLEFLIYFQGNSAPDKSGLPSDRFSAERTGGSVSTLTIQRTQQEDSAVYLCASSLYDGGFTEAFFGQGTRLTVV.

This chain joins TRBV28 and TRBJ2-3; D unclear. The CDR3 is 14 residues long. Germline CDR1 MDHEN, CDR2 SYDVKM. V dropped 5 bases and J dropped 2 bases, with 11 bases sitting between them. The DNA for the CDR3 is TGTGCCAGCAGTACTTTCCATTCCACAGATACGCAGTATTTT. Amino acids: CASSTFHSTDTQYF.

The chain couples TRBV24-1 to TRBJ1-4; no clear D. V gave up 4 bases and J gave up 14 bases, with 16 bases separating them. The CDR3 has 13 amino acids. CDR1 KGHDR and CDR2 SFDVKD come from the germline V gene. The CDR3 coding sequence is TGTGCCACCAGTGACTCCCCAGTAGGGAGGCTGTTTTTT. It is translated as CATSDSPVGRLFF.

The V gene is TRBV10-3, the J gene TRBJ1-2; D remains unclear. The CDR3 is 11 residues long. Trimming removed 1 base from V and 9 bases from J, with 6 bases in between. In germline, CDR1 is ENHRY, CDR2 SYGVKD. The chain's CDR3 is CAISEYQSYTF. CDR3 sequence (DNA): TGTGCCATCAGTGAGTACCAGAGCTACACCTTC.

The CDR3 nucleotides are TGTGCCACCCGGGGTTTAAATACGCAGTATTTT. Translated: CATRGLNTQYF. This chain links TRBV12-3 or TRBV12-4 with TRBJ2-3; TRBD2 is a possible D gene (5 bases). V was trimmed by 10 bases and J by 7 bases, leaving 12 bases between them. The CDR3 covers 11 residues.